A selection of T cell receptor beta chains follows, all from one sample in a study of CXCR3-negative and CXCR3-positive naive CD8 T cells. For each CDR3 protein, TCRdb gives one entry from its re-call of the 5' RACE reads, without DNA. The sample has around 110,000 distinct CDR3 sequences; the top ten hold roughly 0.38%. The specimen was naive CXCR3+ CD8+ T cells from blood. The origin of the receptors is a human donor in good health. Some clones in this sample may be carry-over from other donors' samples. The CDR3 runs from the conserved cysteine through the conserved F or W. Each record gives: V gene, J gene, CDR3 protein.

TRBV9,TRBJ2-5,CASNGGGGGSTETQYF
TRBV3-1,TRBJ2-1,CASSQQTKVANEQFF
TRBV5-4,TRBJ2-5,CASSFGQGVGETQYF
TRBV9,TRBJ2-7,CASSGDRYSYEQYF
TRBV20-1,TRBJ2-7,CSARDRPPASYYEQYF
TRBV20-1,TRBJ2-1,CSAEPGGGYNEQFF
TRBV24-1,TRBJ2-7,CATSDPRATASSYEQYF
TRBV10-3,TRBJ2-1,CAISESLEAYNEQFF
TRBV28,TRBJ1-5,CASSKGSNQPQHF
TRBV20-1,TRBJ2-5,CSARWGEETQYF
TRBV11-3,TRBJ2-2,CASSRDRGNTGELFF
TRBV28,TRBJ1-1,CASSSGSHASEAFF
TRBV7-9,TRBJ2-2,CAGDRVIAGELFF
TRBV30,TRBJ1-1,CAWSLGQGNTEAFF
TRBV7-2,TRBJ2-7,CASSPTSQREQYF
TRBV3-1,TRBJ2-1,CASSQELLAGGNEQFF
TRBV6-5,TRBJ2-2,CASSPSWIRDTGELFF